What follows are 10 T cell receptor beta chains derived from one specimen sequenced in a study of vaccination and CD4 T cells after COVID-19. Treatment: roughly 11-day PBMC culture with coronavirus spike peptide pools or control peptides (ViraFEST assay). Their specific antigens are unknown. Scientists ran DNA taken from cultured CD4+ T cells through the Oncomine TCR Beta short-read assay for sequencing. MiXCR, applied by TCRdb to the PCR reads, yields one record per CDR3 protein. The sample gives around 3,900 distinct CDR3 sequences, 55% to 70% of which show up once; under 30% is in the top ten. Material for sequencing was CD4+ T cells from blood, cultured in vitro. The receptors were sampled from a human donor who had recovered from COVID-19.

The table lists this clonotype with a few counts. The rearrangement uses TRBV19 and TRBJ1-2; no firm D call. The CDR3 consists of 15 residues. Trimming stripped 9 bases from V and 0 bases from J, with 17 bases between. Germline V gene data show CDR1 as LNHDA and CDR2 as SQIVND (reference sequence). The CDR3 is CASKQERATNYGYTF. In nucleotides, the CDR3 is TGTGCCAGCAAACAAGAGAGGGCAACTAACTATGGCTACACCTTC.

The gene calls are TRBV19 and TRBJ1-2; 9 bases are shared with TRBD1. Per germline, CDR1 LNHDA and CDR2 SQIVND (reference sequence). The CDR3 length is 13 residues. V dropped 7 bases and J dropped 5; count of bases not matched to a gene: 5. The CDR3 is CASTPTGGYGYTF. As DNA, the CDR3 is TGTGCCAGTACCCCGACAGGGGGGTATGGCTACACCTTC.

The V gene is TRBV19, the J gene TRBJ1-2; D perhaps matches TRBD1 (6 bases). This CDR3 is 11 amino acids long. Germline V gene sequence: CDR1 LNHDA, CDR2 SQIVND (reference sequence). Trimming shortened V by 5 bases and J by 8 bases, and 9 bases separated the two germline ends. CDR3 region: CASSPGGGYTF. CDR3 sequence (DNA): TGTGCCAGTAGTCCGGGGGGCGGCTACACCTTC.

The chain has TRBV7-9 and TRBJ2-5; unclear D gene. The CDR3 extends over 11 amino acids. CDR1 and CDR2 (germline): SEHNR, FQNEAQ (reference sequence). The V and J ends lost 2 bases and 7 bases respectively, with 5 bases between them. DNA for the CDR3: TGTGCCAGCAGCTTATCGGGGACCCAGTACTTC. It translates to CASSLSGTQYF.

This clonotype came up a few times. CDR3 sequence reads: CSVGAGGNYNEQFF. CDR3 DNA sequence: TGCAGCGTAGGAGCGGGGGGGAACTACAATGAGCAGTTCTTC. This sequence joins TRBV29-1 and TRBJ2-1; 10 nucleotides match TRBD2. With 6 bases clipped from V and 3 bases from J, the junction kept 5 bases outside the gene matches. Germline V gives CDR1 SQVTM, CDR2 ANQGSEA. There are 14 residues in the CDR3.

This clonotype appeared a few times. The chain recombines TRBV20-1 with TRBJ1-2; the match to TRBD1 covers 7 bases. V shed 6 bases, J shed 8 bases, and the junction held 9 bases outside the gene matches. Germline lookup yields CDR1 DFQATT and CDR2 SNEGSKA (reference sequence). This CDR3 contains 12 residues. CDR3 DNA sequence: TGCAGTGCGCTCAGGGGGGGAATAGGCTACACCTTC. As protein: CSALRGGIGYTF.

The rearrangement uses TRBV6-1 and TRBJ1-6, with a weak D call TRBD1 (5 bases). CDR3 length equals 14 residues. The V end was cut by 6 bases, the J end by 8 bases, with 14 bases between. Germline-derived CDR1 and CDR2 are MNHNS and SASEGT. The CDR3 reads CASRPGTLDSPLHF. As DNA, the CDR3 is TGTGCCAGCAGACCTGGGACCTTAGATTCACCCCTCCACTTT.

This rearrangement joins TRBV6-5 to TRBJ1-2; possibly TRBD1 for D (5 bases). Germline V lookup: CDR1 MNHEY, CDR2 SVGAGI. Trimming removed 4 bases from V and 4 bases from J, with 7 bases in between. The CDR3 sequence is 12 residues long. The CDR3 nucleotides are TGTGCCAGCAGTTGGGGACCCTATGGCTACACCTTC. Translated, it gives CASSWGPYGYTF.

The gene calls are TRBV7-8 and TRBJ1-5; D call uncertain. Trimming left V 8 bases short and J 3 bases short, with 11 bases between. CDR1 and CDR2 (germline): SGHVS, FQNEAQ. This CDR3 has 13 residues. This chain's CDR3 is CASSPANNQPQHF. The CDR3 DNA reads as TGTGCCAGCTCTCCAGCGAACAATCAGCCCCAGCATTTT.

By share, this clonotype counts as large. The J gene is TRBJ2-7, the V gene TRBV10-3, with D possibly being TRBD2 (6 bases). This CDR3 has 16 amino acids. Germline CDR1 ENHRY, CDR2 SYGVKD. V was cut by 0 bases and J by 0 bases, with 12 bases left in between. The CDR3 DNA is TGTGCCATCAGTGAGTCCGAGGGGAGGCACTCCTACGAGCAGTACTTC. The encoded protein is CAISESEGRHSYEQYF.